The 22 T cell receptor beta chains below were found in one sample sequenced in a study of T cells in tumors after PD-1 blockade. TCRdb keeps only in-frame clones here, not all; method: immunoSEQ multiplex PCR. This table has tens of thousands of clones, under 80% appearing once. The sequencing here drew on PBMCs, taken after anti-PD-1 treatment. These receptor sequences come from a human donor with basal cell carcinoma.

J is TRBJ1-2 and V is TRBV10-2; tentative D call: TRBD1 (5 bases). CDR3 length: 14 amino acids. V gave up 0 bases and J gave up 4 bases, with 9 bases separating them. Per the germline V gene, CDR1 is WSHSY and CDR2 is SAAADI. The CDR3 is CASSESTAIYGYTF. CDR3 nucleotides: TGCGCCAGCAGTGAGTCGACAGCCATCTATGGCTACACCTTC.

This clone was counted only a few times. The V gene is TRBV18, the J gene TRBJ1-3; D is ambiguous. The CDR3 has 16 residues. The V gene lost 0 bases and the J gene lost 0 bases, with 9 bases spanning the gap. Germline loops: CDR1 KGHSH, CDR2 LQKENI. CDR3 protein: CASSPPQHLSGNTIYF. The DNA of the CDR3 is TGTGCCAGCTCACCACCGCAACATCTCTCTGGAAACACCATATATTTT.

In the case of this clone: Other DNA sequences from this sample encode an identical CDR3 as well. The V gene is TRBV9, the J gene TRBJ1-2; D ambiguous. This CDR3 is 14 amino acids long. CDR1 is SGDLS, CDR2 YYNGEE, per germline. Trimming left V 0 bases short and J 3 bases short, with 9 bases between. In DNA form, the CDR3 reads TGTGCCAGCAGCGTAGGGGTCGACCACTATGGCTACACCTTC. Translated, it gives CASSVGVDHYGYTF.

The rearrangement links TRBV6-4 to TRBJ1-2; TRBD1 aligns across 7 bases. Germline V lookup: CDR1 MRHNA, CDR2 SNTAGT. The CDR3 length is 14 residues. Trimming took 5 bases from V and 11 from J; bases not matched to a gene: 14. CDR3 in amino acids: CASSPGTDYVMYTF. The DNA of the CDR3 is TGTGCCAGCAGTCCCGGGACAGACTACGTAATGTACACCTTC.

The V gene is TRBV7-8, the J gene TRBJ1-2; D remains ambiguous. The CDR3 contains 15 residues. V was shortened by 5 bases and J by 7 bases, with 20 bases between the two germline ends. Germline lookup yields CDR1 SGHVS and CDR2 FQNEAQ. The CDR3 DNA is TGTGCCAGCAGCCTCAGTATGGCCACTTTCGGTGGCTACACCTTC. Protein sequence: CASSLSMATFGGYTF.

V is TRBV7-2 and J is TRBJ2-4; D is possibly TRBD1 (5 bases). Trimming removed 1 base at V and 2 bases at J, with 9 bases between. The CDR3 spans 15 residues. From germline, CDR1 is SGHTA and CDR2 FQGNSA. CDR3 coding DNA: TGTGCCAGCAGCTTAGATGGGGCTACCAAAAACATTCAGTACTTC. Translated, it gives CASSLDGATKNIQYF.

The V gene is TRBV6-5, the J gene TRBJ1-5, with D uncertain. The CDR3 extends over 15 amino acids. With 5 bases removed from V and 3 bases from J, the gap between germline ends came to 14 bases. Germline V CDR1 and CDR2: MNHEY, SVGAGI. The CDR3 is CASSTEESVNQPQHF. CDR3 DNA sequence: TGTGCCAGCAGTACAGAGGAGTCAGTCAATCAGCCCCAGCATTTT.

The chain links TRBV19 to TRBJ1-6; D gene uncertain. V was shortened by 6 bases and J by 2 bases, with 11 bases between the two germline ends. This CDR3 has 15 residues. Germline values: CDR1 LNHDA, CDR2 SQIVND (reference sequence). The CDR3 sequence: CASRKAGAYNSPLHF. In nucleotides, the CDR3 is TGTGCCAGTAGGAAAGCCGGGGCCTATAATTCACCCCTCCACTTT.

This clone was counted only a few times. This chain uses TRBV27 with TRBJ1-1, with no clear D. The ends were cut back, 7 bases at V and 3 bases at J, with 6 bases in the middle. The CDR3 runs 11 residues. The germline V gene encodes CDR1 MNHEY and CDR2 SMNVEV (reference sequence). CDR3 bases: TGTGCCAGCATTGGATACACTGAAGCTTTCTTT. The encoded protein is CASIGYTEAFF.

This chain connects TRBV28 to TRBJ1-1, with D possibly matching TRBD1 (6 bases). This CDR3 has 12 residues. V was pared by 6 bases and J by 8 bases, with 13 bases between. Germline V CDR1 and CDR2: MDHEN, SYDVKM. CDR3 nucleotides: TGTGCCAGCAGGAACAGGGTGGGCGAAGCTTTCTTT. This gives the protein CASRNRVGEAFF. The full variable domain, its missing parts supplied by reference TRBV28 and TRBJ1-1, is DVKVTQSSRYLVKRTGEKVFLECVQDMDHENMFWYRQDPGLGLRLIYFSYDVKMKEKGDIPEGYSVSREKKERFSLILESASTNQTSMYLCASRNRVGEAFFGQGTRLTVV.

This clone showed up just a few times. As DNA, the CDR3 is TGTGCCAGTAGTTTGACAGGCGTGAGCTCCTATAATTCACCCCTCCACTTT. Its protein product is CASSLTGVSSYNSPLHF. The chain uses TRBV19 and TRBJ1-6, with D possibly matching TRBD1 (6 bases). V shed 5 bases and J shed 0 bases, with 14 bases lying between them. The CDR3 loop spans 17 amino acids. Per the germline V gene, CDR1 is LNHDA and CDR2 is SQIVND (reference sequence).

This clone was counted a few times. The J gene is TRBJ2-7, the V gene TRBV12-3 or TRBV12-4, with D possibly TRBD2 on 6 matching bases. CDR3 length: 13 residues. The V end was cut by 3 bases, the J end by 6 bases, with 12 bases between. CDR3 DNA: TGTGCCAGCAGTTTCACGGGGGAACGCGAGCAGTACTTC. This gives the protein CASSFTGEREQYF.

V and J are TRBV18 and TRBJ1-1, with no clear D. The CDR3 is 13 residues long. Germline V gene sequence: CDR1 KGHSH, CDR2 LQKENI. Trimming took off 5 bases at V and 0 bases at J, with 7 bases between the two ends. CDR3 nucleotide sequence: TGTGCCAGCTCAGACACAGTGAACACTGAAGCTTTCTTT. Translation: CASSDTVNTEAFF.

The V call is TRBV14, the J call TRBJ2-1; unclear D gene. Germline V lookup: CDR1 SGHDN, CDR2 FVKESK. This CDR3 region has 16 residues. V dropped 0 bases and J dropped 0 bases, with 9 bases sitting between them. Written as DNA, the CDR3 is TGTGCCAGCAGCCAAGATGTCCTCCTCTCCTACAATGAGCAGTTCTTC. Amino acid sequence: CASSQDVLLSYNEQFF.

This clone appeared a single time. The CDR3 loop is CASSGFSRGGASYEQYF. For the CDR3, the DNA is TGTGCCAGTAGTGGCTTTAGTCGCGGGGGGGCCTCCTACGAGCAGTACTTC. The genes are TRBV19 and TRBJ2-7, with TRBD2 matching over 9 bases. The V and J ends lost 5 bases and 0 bases, in that order; junction bases with no gene match: 11. The CDR3 is 17 amino acids. Germline lookup yields CDR1 LNHDA and CDR2 SQIVND (reference sequence). Full variable domain (outside the CDR3, taken from reference TRBV19 and TRBJ2-7): DGGITQSPKYLFRKEGQNVTLSCEQNLNHDAMYWYRQDPGQGLRLIYYSQIVNDFQKGDIAEGYSVSREKKESFPLTVTSAQKNPTAFYLCASSGFSRGGASYEQYFGPGTRLTVT.

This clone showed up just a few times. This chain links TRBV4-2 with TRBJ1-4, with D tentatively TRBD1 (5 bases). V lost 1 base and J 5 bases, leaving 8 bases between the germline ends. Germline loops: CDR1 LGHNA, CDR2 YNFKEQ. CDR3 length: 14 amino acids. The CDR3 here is CASSQGQRNEKLFF. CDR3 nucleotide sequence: TGTGCCAGCAGCCAAGGACAGAGAAATGAAAAACTGTTTTTT.

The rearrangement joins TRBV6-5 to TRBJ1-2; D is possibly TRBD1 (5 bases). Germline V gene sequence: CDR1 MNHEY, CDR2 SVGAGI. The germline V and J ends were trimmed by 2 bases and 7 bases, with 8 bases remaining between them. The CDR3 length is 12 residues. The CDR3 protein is CASSYGGTGYTF. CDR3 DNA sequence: TGTGCCAGCAGTTACGGGGGGACTGGCTACACCTTC.

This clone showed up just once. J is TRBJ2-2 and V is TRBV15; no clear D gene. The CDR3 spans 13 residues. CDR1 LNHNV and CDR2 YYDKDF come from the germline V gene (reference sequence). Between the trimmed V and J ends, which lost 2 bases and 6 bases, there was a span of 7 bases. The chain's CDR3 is CATSRTESGELFF. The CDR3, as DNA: TGTGCCACCAGCAGAACAGAGTCCGGGGAGCTGTTTTTT.

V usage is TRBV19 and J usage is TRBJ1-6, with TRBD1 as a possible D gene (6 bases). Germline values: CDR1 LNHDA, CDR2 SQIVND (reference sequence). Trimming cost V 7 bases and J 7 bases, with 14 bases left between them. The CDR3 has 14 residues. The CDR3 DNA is TGTGCCAGTACCTCGAGGGACATAAATTCACCCCTCCACTTT. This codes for CASTSRDINSPLHF.

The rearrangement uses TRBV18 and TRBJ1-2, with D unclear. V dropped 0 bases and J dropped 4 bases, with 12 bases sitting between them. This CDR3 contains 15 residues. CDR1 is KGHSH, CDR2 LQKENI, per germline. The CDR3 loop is CASSPPSREGYGYTF. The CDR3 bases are TGTGCCAGCTCACCACCGTCACGGGAGGGCTATGGCTACACCTTC.

The CDR3 region has the DNA TGTGCCAGCAGTGTGGGACTAGGCTTCACAGATACGCAGTATTTT. Its protein is CASSVGLGFTDTQYF. V and J are TRBV6-4 and TRBJ2-3, with 8 nucleotides matching TRBD2. Germline loops: CDR1 MRHNA, CDR2 SNTAGT. V trimming: 4 bases; J trimming: 2 bases; junction bases outside the gene matches: 5. There are 15 residues in the CDR3.

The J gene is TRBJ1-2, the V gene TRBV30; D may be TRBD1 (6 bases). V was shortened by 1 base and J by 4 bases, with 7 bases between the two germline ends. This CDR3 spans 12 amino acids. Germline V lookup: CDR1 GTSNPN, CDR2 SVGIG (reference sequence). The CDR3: CAWSGTVYGYTF. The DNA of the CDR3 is TGTGCCTGGAGTGGGACAGTCTATGGCTACACCTTC. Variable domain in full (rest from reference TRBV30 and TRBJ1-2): SQTIHQWPATLVQPVGSPLSLECTVEGTSNPNLYWYRQAAGRGLQLLFYSVGIGQISSEVPQNLSASRPQDRQFILSSKKLLLSDSGFYLCAWSGTVYGYTFGSGTRLTVV.